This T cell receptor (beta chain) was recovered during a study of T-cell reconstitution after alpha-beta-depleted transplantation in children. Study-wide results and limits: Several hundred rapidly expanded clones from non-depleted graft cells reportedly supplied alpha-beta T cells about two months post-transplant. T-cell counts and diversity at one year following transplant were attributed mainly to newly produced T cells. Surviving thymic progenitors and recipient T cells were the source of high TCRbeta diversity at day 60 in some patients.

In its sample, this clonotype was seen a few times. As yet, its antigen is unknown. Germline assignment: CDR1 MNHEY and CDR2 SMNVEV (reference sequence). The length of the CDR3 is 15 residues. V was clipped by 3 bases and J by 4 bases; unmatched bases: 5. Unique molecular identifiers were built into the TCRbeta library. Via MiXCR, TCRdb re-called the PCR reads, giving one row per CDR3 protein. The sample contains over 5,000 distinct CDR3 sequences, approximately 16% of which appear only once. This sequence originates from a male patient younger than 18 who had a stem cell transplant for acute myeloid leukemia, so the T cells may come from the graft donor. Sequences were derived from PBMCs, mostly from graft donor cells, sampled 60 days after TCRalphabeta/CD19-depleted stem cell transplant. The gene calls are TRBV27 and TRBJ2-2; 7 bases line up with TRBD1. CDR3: CASSFGTVPTGELFF. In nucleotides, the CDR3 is TGTGCCAGCAGTTTCGGGACAGTGCCCACCGGGGAGCTGTTTTTT.